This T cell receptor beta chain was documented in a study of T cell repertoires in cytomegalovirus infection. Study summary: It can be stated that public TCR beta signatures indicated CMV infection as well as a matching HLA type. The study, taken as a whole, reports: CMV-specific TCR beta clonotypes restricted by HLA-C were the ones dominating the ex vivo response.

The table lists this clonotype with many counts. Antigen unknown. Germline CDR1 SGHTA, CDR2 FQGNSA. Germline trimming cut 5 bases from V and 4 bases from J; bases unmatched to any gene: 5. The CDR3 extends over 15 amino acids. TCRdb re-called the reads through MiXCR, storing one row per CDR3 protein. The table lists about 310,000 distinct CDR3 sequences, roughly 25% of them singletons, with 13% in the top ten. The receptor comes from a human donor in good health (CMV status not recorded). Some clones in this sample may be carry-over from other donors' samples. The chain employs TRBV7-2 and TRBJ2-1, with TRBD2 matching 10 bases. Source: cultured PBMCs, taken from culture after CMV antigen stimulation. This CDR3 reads CASSGGLAPYNEQFF. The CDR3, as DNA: TGTGCCAGCAGCGGGGGACTAGCGCCTTACAATGAGCAGTTCTTC.